The 10 T cell receptor beta chains reported below all come from one sample, sequenced in a study of spatial heterogeneity in lung cancer. TCRdb used MiXCR to reprocess the 5' RACE reads, holding one entry per CDR3 protein. Among 45,000 or so distinct CDR3 sequences listed, 10% to 15% were seen once. Indicated time point: sample taken at primary tumor resection. From tumor, nontumor lung or frozen PBMC, whole RNA was taken unsorted for sequencing. The sample consisted of PBMCs, taken at surgery. All receptors come from a female donor with early-stage non-small cell lung cancer.

This clonotype was seen more than once but under ten times. The V call is TRBV20-1, the J call TRBJ1-4; D not resolved. The germline gives CDR1 DFQATT, CDR2 SNEGSKA (reference sequence). The V end was cut by 5 bases, the J end by 3 bases, with 10 bases between. The CDR3 loop spans 13 amino acids. The CDR3 reads CSAADSPNEKLFF. CDR3 DNA sequence: TGCAGTGCTGCCGATAGTCCTAATGAAAAACTGTTTTTT.

This clonotype was counted at least ten times. V and J are TRBV7-9 and TRBJ1-1; 8 bases align to TRBD1. Germline lookup yields CDR1 SEHNR and CDR2 FQNEAQ (reference sequence). The CDR3 spans 14 residues. Trimming took 6 bases from V and 4 from J; bases not matched to a gene: 7. CDR3 bases: TGTGCCAGCAGTCATACAGGGGGAGTCACTGAAGCTTTCTTT. Its protein product is CASSHTGGVTEAFF.

This chain uses TRBV28 with TRBJ1-5; weak D call: TRBD1 (6 bases). Per germline, CDR1 MDHEN and CDR2 SYDVKM. This CDR3 has 16 amino acids. Trimming cost V 5 bases and J 4 bases, with 18 bases left between them. CDR3 residues: CASSQTRRGGNQPQHF. CDR3 nucleotide sequence: TGTGCCAGCAGTCAAACCCGCAGGGGAGGTAATCAGCCCCAGCATTTT.

This clonotype was counted only a few times. The chain links TRBV7-3 to TRBJ2-1; the D gene is possibly TRBD2 (5 bases). Trimming removed 1 base from V and 0 bases from J, with 19 bases in between. This CDR3 has 19 amino acids. Per the germline V gene, CDR1 is SGHTA and CDR2 is FQGTGA. The CDR3 reads CASSLIVFLPGSSYNEQFF. CDR3 DNA sequence: TGTGCCAGCAGCTTAATTGTCTTTCTCCCGGGGAGCTCCTACAATGAGCAGTTCTTC.

This clonotype appeared a few times. The chain employs TRBV9 and TRBJ1-2; D is unclear. V lost 0 bases to trimming and J lost 1 base, with 7 bases between them. The CDR3 has 14 amino acids. CDR1 and CDR2 (germline): SGDLS, YYNGEE. The DNA for the CDR3 is TGTGCCAGCAGCGTAGGACGGTTTAACTATGGCTACACCTTC. Translation: CASSVGRFNYGYTF.

This clonotype has ten or more counts. The CDR3 spells CASSQPGGSYEQYF. In DNA form, the CDR3 reads TGTGCCAGCAGCCAACCAGGGGGCTCCTACGAGCAGTACTTC. The chain combines TRBV3-1 with TRBJ2-7; 7 bases are a match to TRBD1. CDR3 length: 14 amino acids. V lost 2 bases to trimming and J lost 0 bases; unmatched junction nucleotides: 1. Germline-derived CDR1 and CDR2 are LGHDT and YNNKEL (reference sequence).

This clonotype was seen ten or more times. V usage is TRBV7-2 and J usage is TRBJ2-7; TRBD2 might be the D (7 bases). Per germline, CDR1 SGHTA and CDR2 FQGNSA. With 5 bases removed from V and 7 bases from J, the gap between germline ends came to 24 bases. This CDR3 is built from 16 residues. CDR3 amino acids: CASSTPLVGGPGEQYF. DNA for the CDR3: TGTGCCAGCAGCACCCCCCTTGTGGGGGGGCCGGGAGAGCAGTACTTC.

There are a few counts of this clonotype. This chain connects TRBV12-3 or TRBV12-4 to TRBJ1-5; 8 bases fit TRBD1. CDR3 size: 15 residues. The V and J ends lost 3 bases and 3 bases, in that order; junction bases with no gene match: 4. CDR3 sequence: CASSFGRGLNQPQHF. The CDR3 DNA follows: TGTGCCAGCAGTTTCGGCAGGGGGCTCAATCAGCCCCAGCATTTT.

The V call is TRBV27, the J call TRBJ2-3, with 12 bases fitting TRBD2. The CDR3 is 18 residues long. Germline loops: CDR1 MNHEY, CDR2 SMNVEV (reference sequence). V gave up 5 bases and J gave up 0 bases; unmatched junction bases: 9. The CDR3 reads CASSSTTSGGPSTDTQYF. CDR3 nucleotide sequence: TGTGCCAGCAGTAGTACGACTAGCGGGGGCCCTAGCACAGATACGCAGTATTTT.

This clonotype was found a few times. This chain links TRBV9 with TRBJ1-6; a weak D match, TRBD1 (6 bases). The length of the CDR3 is 14 residues. Germline V lookup: CDR1 SGDLS, CDR2 YYNGEE. V shed 4 bases and J shed 6 bases, with 11 bases lying between them. The CDR3 reads CASSMGGANSPLHF. The CDR3 nucleotides are TGTGCCAGCAGCATGGGGGGGGCTAATTCACCCCTCCACTTT.